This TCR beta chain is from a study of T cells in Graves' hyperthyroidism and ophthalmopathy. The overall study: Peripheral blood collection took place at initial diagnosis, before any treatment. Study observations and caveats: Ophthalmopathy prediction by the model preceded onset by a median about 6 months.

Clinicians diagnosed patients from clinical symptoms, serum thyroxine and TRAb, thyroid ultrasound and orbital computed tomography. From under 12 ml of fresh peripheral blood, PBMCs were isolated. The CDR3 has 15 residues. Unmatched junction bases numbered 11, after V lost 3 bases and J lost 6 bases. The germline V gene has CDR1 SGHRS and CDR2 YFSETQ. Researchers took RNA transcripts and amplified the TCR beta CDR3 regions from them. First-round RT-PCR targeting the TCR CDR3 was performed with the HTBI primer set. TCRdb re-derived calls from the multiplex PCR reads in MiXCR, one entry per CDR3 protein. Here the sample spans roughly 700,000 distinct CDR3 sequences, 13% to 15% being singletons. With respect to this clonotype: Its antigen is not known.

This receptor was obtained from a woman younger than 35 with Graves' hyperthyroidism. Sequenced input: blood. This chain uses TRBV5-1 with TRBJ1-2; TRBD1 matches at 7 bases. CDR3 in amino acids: CASSSIELTGDGYTF. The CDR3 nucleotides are TGCGCCAGCAGCTCTATAGAATTAACAGGGGATGGCTACACCTTC.